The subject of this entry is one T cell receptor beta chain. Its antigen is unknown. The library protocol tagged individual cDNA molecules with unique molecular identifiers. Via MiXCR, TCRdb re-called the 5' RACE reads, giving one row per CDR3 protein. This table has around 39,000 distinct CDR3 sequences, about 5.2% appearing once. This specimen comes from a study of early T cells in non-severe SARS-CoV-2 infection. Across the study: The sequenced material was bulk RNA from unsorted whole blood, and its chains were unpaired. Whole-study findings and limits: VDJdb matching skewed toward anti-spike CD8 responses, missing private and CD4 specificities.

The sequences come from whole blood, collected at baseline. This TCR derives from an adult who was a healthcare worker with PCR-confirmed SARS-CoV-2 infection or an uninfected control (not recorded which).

DNA of the CDR3: TGTGCCAGCAGTGCTTACAGGAACACCGGGGAGCTGTTTTTT. As protein: CASSAYRNTGELFF. V usage is TRBV12-3 or TRBV12-4 and J usage is TRBJ2-2; D remains unclear. This CDR3 is 14 amino acids long. Trimming removed 5 bases at V and 1 base at J, with 8 bases between.